Presented here are 28 T cell receptor beta chains from one specimen sequenced in a study of blood T cell repertoires in COVID-19 (TCRdb year 2020). The method was the immunoSEQ multiplex PCR assay. TCRdb mirrors the immuneACCESS table, restricted to in-frame sequences. Some clones are absent from its copies; in checked studies, under half trace to an unresolved V gene, and the reason for the others is unknown. The sample data list around 100,000 clones, and 70% to 90% of these were observed just once. The leading ten clones occupy 3% of the sample. Sequenced material: peripheral blood. These receptors originate from a man in his fifties with active or convalescent COVID-19.

The gene calls are TRBV11-2 and TRBJ1-3, with 7 bases aligning to TRBD1. Germline CDR1 is SGHAT and CDR2 is FQNNGV. Trimming cost V 3 bases and J 3 bases; bases outside gene matches: 2. CDR3 length: 14 residues. The DNA of the CDR3 is TGTGCCAGCAGCTTCACAGGGGATGGAAACACCATATATTTT. Translation gives CASSFTGDGNTIYF.

Only one count was recorded for this clone. In DNA form, the CDR3 reads TGCAGCGTTGATACCGGGACAGGGAGCTCCTACGAGCAGTACTTC. Encoded protein: CSVDTGTGSSYEQYF. The chain has TRBV29-1 and TRBJ2-7, with 9 bases fitting TRBD1. This CDR3 has 15 residues. Germline trimming cut 3 bases from V and 0 bases from J; bases unmatched to any gene: 6. Germline-derived CDR1 and CDR2 are SQVTM and ANQGSEA.

This chain joins TRBV11-2 and TRBJ2-1, with D perhaps TRBD2 (6 bases). The CDR3 consists of 15 residues. CDR1 is SGHAT, CDR2 FQNNGV, per germline. Trimming took 0 bases from V and 7 from J, leaving 13 bases between them. In nucleotides, the CDR3 is TGTGCCAGCAGCTTAGAGGGACTGGTGGTAAATGAGCAGTTCTTC. The encoded protein is CASSLEGLVVNEQFF.

The chain has TRBV13 and TRBJ2-3; 8 bases match TRBD2. Trimming at V came to 5 bases and at J to 0 bases, leaving 4 bases not matched to a gene. The CDR3 runs to 15 residues. Germline V gene data show CDR1 as PRHDT and CDR2 as FYEKMQ (reference sequence). The CDR3 sequence: CASSRGGPSTDTQYF. In DNA form, the CDR3 reads TGTGCCAGCAGCCGCGGGGGGCCCAGCACAGATACGCAGTATTTT.

The V gene is TRBV5-1, the J gene TRBJ1-1; D perhaps matches TRBD1 (6 bases). The CDR3 sequence is 15 residues long. Germline values: CDR1 SGHRS, CDR2 YFSETQ. The germline V and J ends were trimmed by 0 bases and 5 bases, with 14 bases remaining between them. CDR3 region: CASSLGGGRGTEAFF. DNA of the CDR3: TGCGCCAGCAGCTTGGGAGGAGGGAGGGGGACTGAAGCTTTCTTT.

The genes are TRBV10-2 and TRBJ2-4; D possibly corresponds to TRBD2 (7 bases). The germline CDR1 and CDR2 sequences are WSHSY and SAAADI. The CDR3 spans 17 residues. Trimming took off 2 bases at V and 2 bases at J, with 16 bases between the two ends. DNA for the CDR3: TGCGCCAGCAGTGAGCCTGGGGGGGCTGGAACCAAAAACATTCAGTACTTC. Protein sequence: CASSEPGGAGTKNIQYF.

The chain uses TRBV27 and TRBJ2-5, with TRBD2 as a possible D gene (7 bases). In germline, CDR1 is MNHEY, CDR2 SMNVEV (reference sequence). V lost 0 bases, J lost 5 bases, and 13 bases lay in between. The CDR3 contains 15 residues. CDR3 DNA sequence: TGTGCCAGCAGTTTATCGGGGGGGCCGGGTGAGACCCAGTACTTC. This gives the protein CASSLSGGPGETQYF.

The chain is built from TRBV10-1 and TRBJ1-1, with 8 bases that match TRBD1. Germline assignment: CDR1 WNHNN and CDR2 SYGVQD (reference sequence). The CDR3 runs 13 residues. Trimming at V came to 6 bases and at J to 5 bases, leaving 5 bases not matched to a gene. The CDR3 nucleotides read TGCGCCAGCAGACAGGGGGAATGGACTGAAGCTTTCTTT. Its translation is CASRQGEWTEAFF.

This chain links TRBV10-1 with TRBJ2-5, with 10 bases that match TRBD1. The CDR3 covers 15 residues. Trimming at V came to 6 bases and at J to 3 bases, leaving 7 bases not matched to a gene. Germline CDR1 and CDR2: WNHNN and SYGVQD (reference sequence). The CDR3 nucleotides are TGCGCCAGCAGCCCGGGACAGGGGACCAAAGAGACCCAGTACTTC. Translation gives CASSPGQGTKETQYF.

V usage is TRBV10-3 and J usage is TRBJ1-2, with 10 nucleotides matching TRBD1. Germline CDR1 reads ENHRY; CDR2 reads SYGVKD. Trimming cost V 3 bases and J 2 bases; bases outside gene matches: 3. This CDR3 comprises 15 residues. The CDR3 protein is CAISDAGQGNYGYTF. CDR3 in DNA: TGTGCCATCAGTGACGCGGGACAGGGGAACTATGGCTACACCTTC.

The chain carries TRBV5-1 and TRBJ2-5, with a possible D match to TRBD1 (7 bases). Germline V CDR1 and CDR2: SGHRS, YFSETQ. There are 13 residues in the CDR3. V lost 7 bases, J lost 3 bases, and 13 bases lay in between. The CDR3 DNA sequence: TGCGCCAGCCACCCCAGGGGGGAAGAGACCCAGTACTTC. Protein: CASHPRGEETQYF.

This rearrangement joins TRBV7-6 to TRBJ2-3; TRBD2 is a possible D gene (5 bases). Germline V CDR1 and CDR2: SGHVS, FNYEAQ. The V gene lost 6 bases and the J gene lost 2 bases, with 15 bases spanning the gap. There are 15 residues in the CDR3. DNA of the CDR3: TGTGCCAGCAGGTCTCGGGCAGACTACACAGATACGCAGTATTTT. Amino acid sequence: CASRSRADYTDTQYF.

V usage is TRBV5-1 and J usage is TRBJ2-2; 11 positions match TRBD1. The CDR3 extends over 15 amino acids. V was clipped by 3 bases and J by 5 bases; unmatched bases: 3. CDR1 is SGHRS, CDR2 YFSETQ, per germline. CDR3 loop: CASSWTGGHTGELFF. CDR3 DNA: TGCGCCAGCAGCTGGACAGGGGGCCATACCGGGGAGCTGTTTTTT.

V gene TRBV3-1 (or the pseudogene TRBV3-2) combines with J gene TRBJ1-5, with D perhaps TRBD1 (5 bases). Germline assignment: CDR1 LGHDT and CDR2 YNNKEL (reference sequence). The V end lost 2 bases, the J end lost 5 bases, and 10 bases lay between the germline ends. The CDR3 runs 14 residues. CDR3 nucleotide sequence: TGTGCCAGCAGCCAATTCGCGGGGGATCAGCCCCAGCATTTT. Its protein product is CASSQFAGDQPQHF.

The chain employs TRBV7-7 and TRBJ2-1, with TRBD2 matching over 14 bases. The CDR3 length is 16 residues. Germline lookup yields CDR1 SSHAT and CDR2 FNYEAQ (reference sequence). Losses at the gene ends were 3 bases for V and 5 bases for J; bases not matched to a gene: 3. The CDR3 protein is CASSFGLAGGDNEQFF. In nucleotides, the CDR3 is TGTGCCAGCAGCTTCGGACTAGCGGGGGGCGACAATGAGCAGTTCTTC.

As DNA, the CDR3 is TGCGCCAGCAGCCAGACCGGGACAGGGGGCGTCGGGGAGCTGTTTTTT. It translates to CASSQTGTGGVGELFF. The chain recombines TRBV4-3 with TRBJ2-2, with 12 nucleotides matching TRBD1. With V trimmed by 3 bases and J by 7 bases, 6 bases remained unmatched. Germline CDR1 and CDR2: LGHNA and YSLEER. The CDR3 runs to 16 residues.

The chain uses TRBV2 and TRBJ2-7; 10 positions match TRBD1. J gave up 5 bases and V 11 bases, and 6 bases lay outside the gene matches. This CDR3 contains 12 residues. CDR1 is SNHLY, CDR2 FYNNEI, per germline. This chain's CDR3 is CAGGQGDHEQYF. The CDR3 DNA reads TGTGCCGGAGGACAGGGGGACCACGAGCAGTACTTC.

This clone was observed a single time. The rearrangement links TRBV3-1 (or the pseudogene TRBV3-2) to TRBJ1-2, with a weak D call TRBD1 (5 bases). The ends were cut back, 0 bases at V and 2 bases at J, with 10 bases in the middle. CDR3 length: 15 amino acids. The germline CDR1 and CDR2 sequences are LGHDT and YNNKEL (reference sequence). CDR3 amino acids: CASSQDSRGNYGYTF. The CDR3 DNA sequence: TGTGCCAGCAGCCAAGATTCCCGGGGGAACTATGGCTACACCTTC.

The J gene is TRBJ1-3, the V gene TRBV16; D is undetermined. Germline CDR1 and CDR2: KGHSY and FQNENV. The V and J ends lost 7 bases and 0 bases respectively, with 13 bases between them. The CDR3 sequence is 15 residues long. The chain's CDR3 is CASNPSGLSGNTIYF. CDR3 DNA sequence: TGTGCCAGCAACCCAAGTGGCCTCTCTGGAAACACCATATATTTT. Filled out from reference TRBV16 and TRBJ1-3, the complete variable domain reads GEEVAQTPKHLVRGEGQKAKLYCAPIKGHSYVFWYQQVLKNEFKFLISFQNENVFDETGMPKERFSAKCLPNSPCSLEIQATKLEDSAVYFCASNPSGLSGNTIYFGEGSWLTVV.

The chain employs TRBV28 and TRBJ1-2; D not resolved. Trimming shortened V by 11 bases and J by 7 bases, and 14 bases separated the two germline ends. The CDR3 spans 11 residues. Germline CDR1 reads MDHEN; CDR2 reads SYDVKM. CDR3 DNA sequence: TGTGCCTCCTCCCCGGGGAGTGGCTACACCTTC. Translating gives CASSPGSGYTF.

The V gene is TRBV2, the J gene TRBJ1-5, with TRBD1 as a possible D gene (6 bases). Germline assignment: CDR1 SNHLY and CDR2 FYNNEI. The CDR3 spans 13 residues. V shed 7 bases and J shed 4 bases, with 11 bases lying between them. The CDR3 is CASTGTLNQPQHF. For the CDR3, the DNA is TGTGCCAGCACCGGGACATTAAATCAGCCCCAGCATTTT.

V gene TRBV28 combines with J gene TRBJ2-7; maybe TRBD2 (5 bases). CDR1 is MDHEN and CDR2 is SYDVKM in the germline V gene. This CDR3 spans 14 amino acids. The ends were cut back, 7 bases at V and 2 bases at J, with 15 bases in the middle. This CDR3 reads CASNPTGNTYEQYV. The CDR3 nucleotides are TGTGCCAGCAACCCCACCGGGAACACCTACGAGCAGTACGTC.

The chain has TRBV19 and TRBJ1-4, with 7 nucleotides matching TRBD1. J lost 4 bases, V lost 6 bases, and 5 bases had no gene match. CDR3 size: 14 residues. The germline V gene encodes CDR1 LNHDA and CDR2 SQIVND (reference sequence). CDR3: CASSLQGINEKLFF. The CDR3 nucleotides read TGTGCCAGTAGCCTACAGGGGATTAATGAAAAACTGTTTTTT.

This clone was counted between two and nine times. CDR3 DNA: TGTGCCAGCAGCCTCGGAGAGGACACTGAAGCTTTCTTT. The encoded protein is CASSLGEDTEAFF. The chain links TRBV12-3 or TRBV12-4 to TRBJ1-1; D is unresolved. Deletions cut 6 bases from V and 3 bases from J, with 11 bases between. The CDR3 loop spans 13 amino acids.

The chain couples TRBV15 to TRBJ1-6; TRBD1 is a possible D gene (6 bases). This CDR3 spans 17 amino acids. Trimming removed 0 bases from V and 7 bases from J, with 16 bases in between. CDR1 and CDR2 (germline): LNHNV, YYDKDF (reference sequence). CDR3 amino acids: CATSREQGFASNSPLHF. CDR3 sequence (DNA): TGTGCCACCAGCAGAGAACAGGGTTTTGCCTCGAATTCACCCCTCCACTTT. Full variable domain (missing parts from reference TRBV15 and TRBJ1-6): DAMVIQNPRYQVTQFGKPVTLSCSQTLNHNVMYWYQQKSSQAPKLLFHYYDKDFNNEADTPDNFQSRRPNTSFCFLDIRSPGLGDTAMYLCATSREQGFASNSPLHFGNGTRLTVT.

This sequence joins TRBV19 and TRBJ1-3, with D maybe TRBD1 (5 bases). Trimming removed 5 bases at V and 6 bases at J, with 23 bases between. Germline V gene sequence: CDR1 LNHDA, CDR2 SQIVND (reference sequence). The CDR3 spans 17 residues. The CDR3 DNA sequence: TGTGCCAGTAGTCACCACGGGGGTCGGGAGCCCGTAAACACCATATATTTT. Encoded protein: CASSHHGGREPVNTIYF.

J is TRBJ2-1 and V is TRBV28; tentative D call: TRBD1 (5 bases). The V and J ends lost 5 bases and 0 bases respectively, with 14 bases between them. The germline CDR1 and CDR2 sequences are MDHEN and SYDVKM. This CDR3 is 16 amino acids long. The CDR3 region has the DNA TGTGCCAGCAGTGGTCAAGGGGTCAGCTCCTACAATGAGCAGTTCTTC. This gives the protein CASSGQGVSSYNEQFF.

This clone occurred once. V is TRBV19 and J is TRBJ2-5; 10 nucleotides align to TRBD1. The trim removed 0 bases at V and 5 bases at J, leaving 9 bases unmatched. Germline V CDR1 and CDR2: LNHDA, SQIVND (reference sequence). This CDR3 has 17 amino acids. This CDR3 reads CASSIEPPGQGRETQYF. The CDR3 DNA is TGTGCCAGTAGTATAGAACCTCCGGGACAGGGGAGGGAGACCCAGTACTTC.